These 26 T cell receptor beta chains share one sample of origin, sequenced in a study of blood T cell repertoires in COVID-19 (dated by TCRdb to about 2020). The library relied on the immunoSEQ multiplex PCR assay. Here the immuneACCESS table is served through TCRdb, limited to in-frame sequences with V and J called. Missing clones are a known gap in these copies; in checked studies unresolved V genes cover under half, and the rest lacks a known reason. The sample table contains under 500,000 clones; only one count was recorded for around 88% of them. Roughly 4% of the sample is taken by the ten largest. Sequencing was carried out using peripheral blood. The receptors originated from a woman younger than 45 with acute or convalescent COVID-19.

This rearrangement joins TRBV25-1 to TRBJ1-3; D is unresolved. The V gene's germline CDR1 is MGHDK and CDR2 SYGVNS. V was clipped by 4 bases and J by 0 bases, with 7 bases between them. The CDR3 runs to 14 residues. The CDR3 DNA is TGTGCCAGCAGTGTAGCCAACTCTGGAAACACCATATATTTT. It encodes CASSVANSGNTIYF.

The chain links TRBV29-1 to TRBJ2-1; D ambiguous. Trimming pared 5 bases from V and 0 bases from J, leaving 11 bases between. Germline lookup yields CDR1 SQVTM and CDR2 ANQGSEA. CDR3 length equals 14 residues. The CDR3 spells CSVFSRLSYNEQFF. The CDR3 nucleotides are TGCAGCGTTTTTTCCAGACTCTCCTACAATGAGCAGTTCTTC.

The rearrangement joins TRBV5-5 to TRBJ2-1; 7 bases are a match to TRBD2. Germline trimming cut 1 base from V and 2 bases from J; bases unmatched to any gene: 12. The V gene's germline CDR1 is SGHKS and CDR2 YYEKEE (reference sequence). The CDR3 extends over 18 amino acids. In DNA form, the CDR3 reads TGTGCCAGCAGCTTGCTACACGGAGGCGGGAGTCCCTACAATGAGCAGTTCTTC. Protein: CASSLLHGGGSPYNEQFF.

The chain recombines TRBV27 with TRBJ2-1; D not certain. This CDR3 has 16 residues. In germline, CDR1 is MNHEY, CDR2 SMNVEV (reference sequence). V was shortened by 4 bases and J by 7 bases, with 20 bases between the two germline ends. The CDR3 region has the DNA TGTGCCAGCAGTTCTAACCCTCTAAACGCCAAAAATGAGCAGTTCTTC. Translated: CASSSNPLNAKNEQFF.

V is TRBV30 and J is TRBJ2-5; 8 bases align to TRBD2. This CDR3 region has 15 residues. Per the germline V gene, CDR1 is GTSNPN and CDR2 is SVGIG (reference sequence). The J segment lost 2 bases and the V segment lost 2 bases, leaving 7 bases of the junction unmatched. CDR3: CAWSRNSGVQETQYF. CDR3 sequence (DNA): TGTGCCTGGAGTAGAAATAGCGGGGTACAAGAGACCCAGTACTTC.

The chain recombines TRBV3-1 (or the pseudogene TRBV3-2) with TRBJ2-3; no firm D call. The CDR3 consists of 12 residues. Germline CDR1 reads LGHDT; CDR2 reads YNNKEL (reference sequence). The germline V and J ends were trimmed by 4 bases and 4 bases, with 6 bases remaining between them. The CDR3 sequence is CASSLLADTQYF. CDR3 coding DNA: TGTGCCAGCAGCCTCCTAGCAGATACGCAGTATTTT.

The rearrangement links TRBV15 to TRBJ2-2; D is undetermined. Trimming left V 7 bases short and J 0 bases short, with 3 bases between. This CDR3 has 12 residues. The germline V gene has CDR1 LNHNV and CDR2 YYDKDF (reference sequence). CDR3 bases: TGTGCCACCACCGCGAACACCGGGGAGCTGTTTTTT. Its protein is CATTANTGELFF.

This clone was counted a few times. This chain's CDR3 is CASSPTSGGKETQYF. The CDR3 DNA is TGCGCCAGCAGCCCCACTAGCGGGGGAAAAGAGACCCAGTACTTC. V is TRBV5-1 and J is TRBJ2-5; TRBD2 matches 11 bases. Germline trimming cut 4 bases from V and 3 bases from J; bases unmatched to any gene: 5. The length of the CDR3 is 15 residues. Germline V lookup: CDR1 SGHRS, CDR2 YFSETQ.

The chain combines TRBV5-5 with TRBJ2-7; 7 bases fit TRBD1. Germline loops: CDR1 SGHKS, CDR2 YYEKEE (reference sequence). The CDR3 has 14 amino acids. With 5 bases clipped from V and 5 bases from J, the junction kept 10 bases outside the gene matches. This chain's CDR3 is CASSPTGVLHEQYF. The CDR3 bases are TGTGCCAGCAGTCCAACAGGGGTTCTCCACGAGCAGTACTTC.

This chain joins TRBV5-3 and TRBJ1-6; the D gene is possibly TRBD1 (5 bases). TRBV5-3 is marked as an open reading frame, function uncertain. The CDR3 runs to 17 residues. Trimming cost V 3 bases and J 3 bases, with 16 bases left between them. CDR3 amino acids: CARSWEQVTCYNSPLHF. In DNA, the CDR3 is TGTGCCAGAAGCTGGGAACAGGTTACTTGCTATAATTCACCCCTCCACTTT.

This sequence joins TRBV5-7 and TRBJ1-1; 10 bases match TRBD1. TRBV5-7 is an ORF, and what it does is uncertain. CDR3 length equals 18 residues. V was clipped by 0 bases and J by 4 bases; unmatched bases: 12. This chain's CDR3 is CASSLDPTGGVTVTEAFF. CDR3 nucleotide sequence: TGTGCCAGCAGCTTGGACCCGACAGGGGGCGTCACGGTCACTGAAGCTTTCTTT.

The sample holds one count of this clone. The chain recombines TRBV18 with TRBJ1-1, with 11 bases identical to TRBD1. The CDR3 runs 15 residues. Trimming removed 6 bases from V and 4 bases from J; junction bases left unmatched: 7. CDR1 is KGHSH, CDR2 LQKENI, per germline. CDR3 residues: CASSPPGQGGTEAFF. CDR3 nucleotide sequence: TGTGCCAGCTCCCCTCCGGGACAGGGGGGCACTGAAGCTTTCTTT.

V usage is TRBV7-6 and J usage is TRBJ2-7; 8 nucleotides match TRBD2. V gave up 5 bases and J gave up 3 bases; unmatched junction bases: 12. The CDR3 sequence is 16 residues long. Germline V CDR1 and CDR2: SGHVS, FNYEAQ. CDR3 sequence reads: CASSPSTGGGHYEQYF. The CDR3 coding sequence is TGTGCCAGCAGCCCCTCCACCGGGGGGGGTCACTACGAGCAGTACTTC.

Only a few counts were recorded for this clone. The J gene is TRBJ2-1, the V gene TRBV6-6, with D possibly TRBD2 on 5 matching bases. The CDR3 has 15 amino acids. V lost 6 bases to trimming and J lost 0 bases, with 12 bases between them. Germline-derived CDR1 and CDR2 are MNHNY and SVGAGI (reference sequence). CDR3 sequence: CASRLTTTSYNEQFF. CDR3 coding DNA: TGTGCCAGCAGATTGACTACCACCTCCTACAATGAGCAGTTCTTC.

The sample holds one count of this clone. The V and J genes are TRBV11-2 and TRBJ2-7, with D possibly TRBD2 on 7 matching bases. Trimming removed 1 base from V and 0 bases from J, with 10 bases in between. CDR3 size: 15 residues. Germline loops: CDR1 SGHAT, CDR2 FQNNGV. The CDR3 coding sequence is TGTGCCAGCAGCTTAGCGGGGGGCCTCTCCTACGAGCAGTACTTC. Translation: CASSLAGGLSYEQYF. The full variable domain, its missing parts supplied by reference TRBV11-2 and TRBJ2-7, is EAGVAQSPRYKIIEKRQSVAFWCNPISGHATLYWYQQILGQGPKLLIQFQNNGVVDDSQLPKDRFSAERLKGVDSTLKIQPAKLEDSAVYLCASSLAGGLSYEQYFGPGTRLTVT.

The J gene is TRBJ2-7, the V gene TRBV10-2, with TRBD2 identical over 10 bases. V dropped 4 bases and J dropped 3; count of bases not matched to a gene: 3. Germline CDR1 and CDR2: WSHSY and SAAADI. This CDR3 has 14 residues. CDR3 in amino acids: CASSGTSGDYEQYF. The CDR3 nucleotides read TGCGCCAGCAGTGGGACTAGCGGAGACTACGAGCAGTACTTC.

The genes are TRBV7-8 and TRBJ2-3; 9 nucleotides line up with TRBD1. The CDR3 is 15 residues long. From germline, CDR1 is SGHVS and CDR2 FQNEAQ. The junction had 3 bases not matched to a gene; V was cut back by 5 bases and J by 0 bases. The CDR3 reads CASSRTGASTDTQYF. As DNA, the CDR3 is TGTGCCAGCAGCCGGACAGGGGCTAGCACAGATACGCAGTATTTT.

This clone came up a few times. The chain employs TRBV13 and TRBJ2-1, with D unresolved. Trimming cost V 6 bases and J 11 bases, with 11 bases left between them. The CDR3 sequence is 11 residues long. The germline V gene encodes CDR1 PRHDT and CDR2 FYEKMQ (reference sequence). CDR3 loop: CASRATDKQFF. The CDR3 region has the DNA TGTGCCAGCAGGGCGACCGACAAGCAGTTCTTC.

This clone was recorded only once. This chain links TRBV6-5 with TRBJ2-2; a weak D match, TRBD2 (5 bases). Germline assignment: CDR1 MNHEY and CDR2 SVGAGI. V was pared by 7 bases and J by 5 bases, with 14 bases between. The CDR3 has 14 residues. DNA of the CDR3: TGTGCCAGCACCCGAAACACGGGGACCGGGGAGCTGTTTTTT. This sequence encodes CASTRNTGTGELFF.

A single count supports this clone. V gene TRBV30 combines with J gene TRBJ1-4; the D gene is possibly TRBD1 (5 bases). Germline CDR1 GTSNPN, CDR2 SVGIG (reference sequence). Trimming cost V 0 bases and J 4 bases, with 15 bases left between them. The CDR3 consists of 16 residues. The chain's CDR3 is CAWSVGFDSNNEKLFF. The CDR3 DNA reads as TGTGCCTGGAGTGTGGGCTTCGACAGCAATAATGAAAAACTGTTTTTT.

The genes are TRBV4-2 and TRBJ1-4; a possible D gene is TRBD1 (6 bases). CDR3 size: 18 residues. The V gene lost 1 base and the J gene lost 5 bases, with 20 bases spanning the gap. Germline V gene lookup returns CDR1 LGHNA and CDR2 YNFKEQ. As DNA, the CDR3 is TGTGCCAGCAGCCAAGGGAAATACCGGGACACAGTGAATGAAAAACTGTTTTTT. It encodes CASSQGKYRDTVNEKLFF.

This clone was seen a handful of times. The V gene is TRBV7-3, the J gene TRBJ2-2; D is uncertain. Germline assignment: CDR1 SGHTA and CDR2 FQGTGA. Trimming pared 3 bases from V and 6 bases from J, leaving 8 bases between. This CDR3 comprises 13 residues. The CDR3 protein is CASSFQVPGELFF. DNA for the CDR3: TGTGCCAGCAGCTTCCAGGTCCCCGGGGAGCTGTTTTTT.

This sequence joins TRBV5-5 and TRBJ1-2; TRBD1 matches 8 bases. This CDR3 is 15 amino acids long. V dropped 0 bases and J dropped 4; count of bases not matched to a gene: 5. The V gene's germline CDR1 is SGHKS and CDR2 YYEKEE (reference sequence). The CDR3 here is CASSLGRTGTYGYTF. CDR3 bases: TGTGCCAGCAGCTTGGGACGGACAGGGACCTATGGCTACACCTTC.

V gene TRBV27 combines with J gene TRBJ2-1; D possibly corresponds to TRBD2 (5 bases). V was cut by 4 bases and J by 8 bases, with 12 bases left in between. The CDR3 consists of 13 residues. Germline CDR1 is MNHEY and CDR2 is SMNVEV (reference sequence). The CDR3 loop reads CASSWARSDEQFF. CDR3 coding DNA: TGTGCCAGCAGTTGGGCGCGTAGCGATGAGCAGTTCTTC.

This chain connects TRBV12-5 to TRBJ1-2; 8 positions agree with TRBD1. Germline V gene lookup returns CDR1 LGHNT and CDR2 FRNRAP. The CDR3 is 17 residues long. Trimming removed 5 bases from V and 3 bases from J; junction bases left unmatched: 14. CDR3 loop: CASGMSNSGGAYYGYTF. Here the CDR3 DNA reads TGTGCTAGTGGTATGAGCAACTCAGGGGGCGCATACTATGGCTACACCTTC.

J is TRBJ2-3 and V is TRBV5-1, with 10 bases matching TRBD2. Germline-derived CDR1 and CDR2 are SGHRS and YFSETQ. V shed 7 bases and J 4 bases; nucleotides not matched to a gene: 9. The CDR3 has 15 amino acids. CDR3 amino acids: CASAQRGGMADTQYF. The CDR3 coding sequence is TGCGCCAGCGCACAGCGGGGGGGCATGGCAGATACGCAGTATTTT. Together with reference TRBV5-1 and TRBJ2-3, the CDR3 gives the full variable domain: KAGVTQTPRYLIKTRGQQVTLSCSPISGHRSVSWYQQTPGQGLQFLFEYFSETQRNKGNFPGRFSGRQFSNSRSEMNVSTLELGDSALYLCASAQRGGMADTQYFGPGTRLTVL.